These T cell receptor beta chains were read from a single sample in a study of T cells in Graves' hyperthyroidism and ophthalmopathy. TCRdb reprocessed the multiplex PCR reads with MiXCR, giving one entry per CDR3 protein. This table has roughly 530,000 distinct CDR3 sequences, over 15% appearing once. Sequenced: blood. The origin of the receptors is a young woman with Graves' ophthalmopathy. Each CDR3 is given with its conserved first and last residue. Fields, in order: clone size, J gene, V gene, D gene, CDR3 protein, CDR3 DNA. The D gene is left open where the match is weak. Clone size appears in some rows only: once, few, many, or a class for an expanded clone.

clone_size: many; j_call: TRBJ2-1; v_call: TRBV12-3/TRBV12-4; d_call: NA; cdr3_aa: CASSPVTLYNEQFF; cdr3_nt: TGTGCCAGCAGTCCAGTGACACTCTACAATGAGCAGTTCTTC
clone_size: many; j_call: TRBJ2-7; v_call: TRBV28; d_call: TRBD1; cdr3_aa: CATRDRSSYEQYF; cdr3_nt: TGTGCCACCCGGGACAGGAGCTCCTACGAGCAGTACTTC
clone_size: NA; j_call: TRBJ2-1; v_call: TRBV7-9; d_call: TRBD2; cdr3_aa: CASSPSGDFDEQFF; cdr3_nt: TGTGCCAGCAGCCCGAGCGGGGACTTCGATGAGCAGTTCTTC
clone_size: NA; j_call: TRBJ2-7; v_call: TRBV19; d_call: TRBD2; cdr3_aa: CASGPRTSGGPYEQYF; cdr3_nt: TGTGCCAGTGGTCCCAGGACTAGCGGGGGCCCCTACGAGCAGTACTTC
clone_size: NA; j_call: TRBJ2-5; v_call: TRBV29-1; d_call: NA; cdr3_aa: CSVELMASASQETQYF; cdr3_nt: TGCAGCGTTGAACTTATGGCTAGCGCCAGCCAAGAGACCCAGTACTTC
clone_size: NA; j_call: TRBJ1-5; v_call: TRBV12-3/TRBV12-4; d_call: TRBD1; cdr3_aa: CASRGDRGGADSNQPQHF; cdr3_nt: TGTGCCAGCAGGGGGGACAGGGGGGGGGCGGATAGCAATCAGCCCCAGCATTTT
clone_size: many; j_call: TRBJ2-3; v_call: TRBV11-2; d_call: TRBD2; cdr3_aa: CASSLGGVSGTDTQYF; cdr3_nt: TGTGCCAGCAGCCTGGGGGGGGTTTCGGGCACAGATACGCAGTATTTT
clone_size: few; j_call: TRBJ1-5; v_call: TRBV6-1; d_call: NA; cdr3_aa: CASSLQPDGSNQPQHF; cdr3_nt: TGTGCCAGCAGTTTACAACCTGACGGCAGCAATCAGCCCCAGCATTTT
clone_size: many; j_call: TRBJ2-7; v_call: TRBV20-1; d_call: NA; cdr3_aa: CSARGGPLDEQYF; cdr3_nt: TGCAGTGCTAGAGGCGGCCCCTTGGACGAGCAGTACTTC
clone_size: many; j_call: TRBJ2-1; v_call: TRBV2; d_call: TRBD2; cdr3_aa: CASSDAAGDLVNAQFF; cdr3_nt: TGTGCCAGCAGTGATGCAGCGGGGGATCTTGTGAATGCGCAGTTCTTC
clone_size: many; j_call: TRBJ2-7; v_call: TRBV7-3; d_call: TRBD1; cdr3_aa: CASSLAGTGIYEQYF; cdr3_nt: TGTGCCAGCAGCTTAGCCGGGACAGGGATCTACGAGCAGTACTTC
clone_size: few; j_call: TRBJ2-3; v_call: TRBV29-1; d_call: TRBD2; cdr3_aa: CSVEGDERGASTDTQYF; cdr3_nt: TGCAGCGTTGAAGGGGATGAGCGGGGGGCCTCCACAGATACGCAGTATTTT
clone_size: many; j_call: TRBJ2-7; v_call: TRBV28; d_call: NA; cdr3_aa: CASGGTSAYEQYF; cdr3_nt: TGTGCCAGCGGCGGGACTTCTGCCTACGAGCAGTACTTC
clone_size: NA; j_call: TRBJ1-4; v_call: TRBV10-3; d_call: TRBD1; cdr3_aa: CAISEDRGPATNEKLFF; cdr3_nt: TGTGCCATCAGTGAGGACAGGGGGCCCGCAACTAATGAAAAACTGTTTTTT
clone_size: NA; j_call: TRBJ2-2; v_call: TRBV4-2; d_call: NA; cdr3_aa: CASSHPRGEGSGELFF; cdr3_nt: TGTGCCAGCAGCCATCCACGTGGCGAGGGGTCCGGGGAGCTGTTTTTT
clone_size: NA; j_call: TRBJ2-1; v_call: TRBV28; d_call: NA; cdr3_aa: CATSPRVYNEQFF; cdr3_nt: TGTGCCACAAGTCCCAGGGTCTACAATGAGCAGTTCTTC
clone_size: NA; j_call: TRBJ2-7; v_call: TRBV28; d_call: TRBD2; cdr3_aa: CASSRGLAGGEAYEQYF; cdr3_nt: TGTGCCAGCAGCCGGGGACTAGCGGGAGGAGAAGCCTACGAGCAGTACTTC
clone_size: NA; j_call: TRBJ2-4; v_call: TRBV5-4; d_call: TRBD2; cdr3_aa: CASSLGSGSKKNIQYF; cdr3_nt: TGTGCCAGCAGCTTGGGCAGCGGGAGTAAGAAAAACATTCAGTACTTC
clone_size: few; j_call: TRBJ2-1; v_call: TRBV9; d_call: TRBD2; cdr3_aa: CASKGTSGNNEQFF; cdr3_nt: TGTGCCAGCAAGGGGACTAGCGGTAACAATGAGCAGTTCTTC
clone_size: NA; j_call: TRBJ1-1; v_call: TRBV2; d_call: NA; cdr3_aa: CASTRRVQLVNTEAFF; cdr3_nt: TGTGCCAGCACCAGAAGAGTACAGCTCGTGAACACTGAAGCTTTCTTT
clone_size: many; j_call: TRBJ1-4; v_call: TRBV7-9; d_call: TRBD1; cdr3_aa: CASSPYRDRANEKLFF; cdr3_nt: TGTGCCAGCAGCCCGTACCGGGACAGGGCTAATGAAAAACTGTTTTTT
clone_size: NA; j_call: TRBJ2-1; v_call: TRBV4-1; d_call: NA; cdr3_aa: CASSQDHPGYEQFF; cdr3_nt: TGCGCCAGCAGCCAAGATCACCCGGGGTACGAGCAGTTCTTC
clone_size: few; j_call: TRBJ1-5; v_call: TRBV7-8; d_call: NA; cdr3_aa: CASSLAPAGNQPQHF; cdr3_nt: TGTGCCAGCAGCTTAGCGCCGGCGGGGAATCAGCCCCAGCATTTT
clone_size: many; j_call: TRBJ1-4; v_call: TRBV3-1; d_call: NA; cdr3_aa: CASSQGTVTNEKLFF; cdr3_nt: TGTGCCAGCAGCCAAGGGACAGTAACTAATGAAAAACTGTTTTTT
clone_size: NA; j_call: TRBJ2-1; v_call: TRBV2; d_call: NA; cdr3_aa: CASTRDVGGHEQFF; cdr3_nt: TGTGCCAGCACCAGGGACGTGGGTGGGCATGAGCAGTTCTTC
clone_size: few; j_call: TRBJ1-2; v_call: TRBV7-9; d_call: NA; cdr3_aa: CASSLVGSSGYGYTF; cdr3_nt: TGTGCCAGCAGCTTAGTGGGATCGTCCGGCTATGGCTACACCTTC